The rows below give T cell receptor beta chains drawn from one sample of a study of OX40 agonist ivuxolimab in advanced cancers. Sequencing was performed with immunoSEQ multiplex PCR; in TCRdb, only in-frame clones are kept and a portion is missing. Of more than 85,000 clones listed, roughly 80% are singletons. Material: CD4+ or CD8+ T cells sorted from blood, obtained in a trial of the OX40 agonist ivuxolimab. Source of these receptors: an adult with an advanced solid tumor such as melanoma, head and neck, liver or kidney cancer. Each CDR3 is given with its conserved first and last residue. D genes are given only for firm matches. Size is omitted from some rows. Given values are once, few, many or a class for expanded clones.

d_call: .
cdr3_length: 16
j_call: TRBJ2-2
clone_size: .
v_call: TRBV7-2
cdr3_nt: TGTGCCAGCAGCTTAGCGGGATCGGTTATAAGCCGGGAGCTGTTTTTT
cdr3_aa: CASSLAGSVISRELFF

d_call: .
cdr3_length: 15
j_call: TRBJ2-7
clone_size: .
v_call: TRBV9
cdr3_nt: TGTGCCAGCAGCGTTGGGGTGGTGGGATCCTACGAGCAGTACTTC
cdr3_aa: CASSVGVVGSYEQYF

d_call: .
cdr3_length: 12
j_call: TRBJ1-2
clone_size: .
v_call: TRBV28
cdr3_nt: TGTGCCAGCACTACACAGGGTCATGGCTACACCTTC
cdr3_aa: CASTTQGHGYTF

d_call: .
cdr3_length: 14
j_call: TRBJ1-1
clone_size: .
v_call: TRBV7-2
cdr3_nt: TGTGCCAGCAGCAGACCCGGGGGGAACACTGAAGCTTTCTTT
cdr3_aa: CASSRPGGNTEAFF

d_call: .
cdr3_length: 14
j_call: TRBJ2-3
clone_size: .
v_call: TRBV19
cdr3_nt: TGTGCCAGTAGGTGGACAGTAAGCACAGATACGCAGTATTTT
cdr3_aa: CASRWTVSTDTQYF

d_call: .
cdr3_length: 13
j_call: TRBJ2-5
clone_size: .
v_call: TRBV6-1
cdr3_nt: TGTGCCAGCAGTTATGCTGACATCGGGACCCAGTACTTC
cdr3_aa: CASSYADIGTQYF

d_call: TRBD1
cdr3_length: 16
j_call: TRBJ1-3
clone_size: once
v_call: TRBV28
cdr3_nt: TGTGCCAGCAGTCCGGCCGGGACAGTTGCATGGAACACCATATATTTT
cdr3_aa: CASSPAGTVAWNTIYF

d_call: TRBD2
cdr3_length: 16
j_call: TRBJ2-7
clone_size: .
v_call: TRBV27
cdr3_nt: TGTGCCAGCAGTCACCCCCCGCGGGGGTTAACCTACGAGCAGTACTTC
cdr3_aa: CASSHPPRGLTYEQYF

d_call: .
cdr3_length: 14
j_call: TRBJ1-2
clone_size: .
v_call: TRBV15
cdr3_nt: TGTGCCACCAGCAGGGCGGGGGACAACTATGGCTACACCTTC
cdr3_aa: CATSRAGDNYGYTF

d_call: TRBD2
cdr3_length: 14
j_call: TRBJ2-7
clone_size: .
v_call: TRBV2
cdr3_nt: TGTGCCAGCAGGGGGGGGTCCGTTTCCTACGAGCAGTACTTC
cdr3_aa: CASRGGSVSYEQYF

d_call: .
cdr3_length: 14
j_call: TRBJ2-2
clone_size: .
v_call: TRBV19
cdr3_nt: TGTGCCAGTAGTCCTCAGGGAAACACCGGGGAGCTGTTTTTT
cdr3_aa: CASSPQGNTGELFF

d_call: TRBD1
cdr3_length: 19
j_call: TRBJ2-2
clone_size: .
v_call: TRBV11-3
cdr3_nt: TGTGCCAGCAGCTTGGGATGGGCAGGGGGCGAGGTGGACACCGGGGAGCTGTTTTTT
cdr3_aa: CASSLGWAGGEVDTGELFF

d_call: TRBD1
cdr3_length: 15
j_call: TRBJ2-2
clone_size: .
v_call: TRBV27
cdr3_nt: TGTGCCAGCAGTTTAATCAGGGGGTCTGCCGGGGAGCTGTTTTTT
cdr3_aa: CASSLIRGSAGELFF

d_call: .
cdr3_length: 14
j_call: TRBJ2-1
clone_size: .
v_call: TRBV14
cdr3_nt: TGTGCCAGCAGCCAACGGGCACTCTACAATGAGCAGTTCTTC
cdr3_aa: CASSQRALYNEQFF

d_call: .
cdr3_length: 14
j_call: TRBJ2-7
clone_size: few
v_call: TRBV5-1
cdr3_nt: TGCGCCAGCAGCCTGAGGGACATCCAGGCCGAGCAGTACTTC
cdr3_aa: CASSLRDIQAEQYF

d_call: .
cdr3_length: 14
j_call: TRBJ2-3
clone_size: .
v_call: TRBV4-2
cdr3_nt: TGTGCCAGCAGCCCTTATCCGCGGGGAGATACGCAGTATTTT
cdr3_aa: CASSPYPRGDTQYF

d_call: .
cdr3_length: 16
j_call: TRBJ2-1
clone_size: .
v_call: TRBV5-4
cdr3_nt: TGTGCCAGCAGCTTGACCCGGGACACCTTCTACAATGAGCAGTTCTTC
cdr3_aa: CASSLTRDTFYNEQFF

d_call: .
cdr3_length: 11
j_call: TRBJ2-7
clone_size: .
v_call: TRBV6-6
cdr3_nt: TGTGCCAGCAGCCCCGGCGTGGAGCAGTACTTC
cdr3_aa: CASSPGVEQYF

d_call: .
cdr3_length: 16
j_call: TRBJ2-3
clone_size: .
v_call: TRBV4-1
cdr3_nt: TGCGCCAGCAGCCAAGCGCTCAGGTTCAGCACAGATACGCAGTATTTT
cdr3_aa: CASSQALRFSTDTQYF

d_call: .
cdr3_length: 13
j_call: TRBJ2-5
clone_size: once
v_call: TRBV5-1
cdr3_nt: TGCGCCAGCAGCTTGGCGGGGTTCCAGGGACAGTACTTC
cdr3_aa: CASSLAGFQGQYF

d_call: .
cdr3_length: 16
j_call: TRBJ1-5
clone_size: .
v_call: TRBV9
cdr3_nt: TGTGCCAGCAGCGTGTCAGGCGGGGGACCCGGGGAGCCCCAGCATTTT
cdr3_aa: CASSVSGGGPGEPQHF

d_call: .
cdr3_length: 13
j_call: TRBJ2-3
clone_size: .
v_call: TRBV6-5
cdr3_nt: TGTGCCAGCAGTTCCGTCGGGGCAGATACGCAGTATTTT
cdr3_aa: CASSSVGADTQYF